The following is a T cell receptor beta chain sequence with its context. Its antigen remains unknown. Assay used: immunoSEQ multiplex PCR; TCRdb lists only in-frame clones, some missing. The data hold 2 million to 2.5 million clones, with about 90% observed a single time. The CDR3 is 17 amino acids. V shed 1 base and J shed 5 bases, with 18 bases lying between them. CDR1 and CDR2 (germline): MDHEN, SYDVKM. This entry is derived from a study of shared clonotypes between healthy human individuals. Overall study context: Per donor, three plates held CD4 naive cells, three held CD4 memory, two held CD8 naive and one held CD8 memory.

Overall study findings and caveats: Clonotype sharing levels among donors were expected to vary with sequencing depth. Clonotypes shared by all four donors outscored non-shared clonotypes in generation probability.

The chain is built from TRBV28 and TRBJ2-1; a weak D match, TRBD1 (6 bases). This TCR came from a man between 18 and 29 years old in good health. Some clones in this sample may be carry-over from other donors' samples. The specimen sequenced was naive CD4+ T cells from PBMCs. The subset: CD45RA+ positively selected. The CDR3 is CASSLFGGWTLDNEQFF. In DNA, the CDR3 is TGTGCCAGCAGTTTATTTGGGGGCTGGACTTTAGACAATGAGCAGTTCTTC. Supplemented by reference TRBV28 and TRBJ2-1, the full variable domain reads DVKVTQSSRYLVKRTGEKVFLECVQDMDHENMFWYRQDPGLGLRLIYFSYDVKMKEKGDIPEGYSVSREKKERFSLILESASTNQTSMYLCASSLFGGWTLDNEQFFGPGTRLTVL.